The 13 T cell receptor beta chains below come from one sample, sequenced in a study of T cells in Graves' hyperthyroidism and ophthalmopathy. Amplified TCR beta CDR3 regions came from RNA transcripts. The HTBI primer set drove a first-round RT-PCR of the TCR CDR3. TCRdb used MiXCR to reprocess the multiplex PCR reads, holding one entry per CDR3 protein. This table holds fewer than 250,000 distinct CDR3 sequences, roughly a quarter found once. Sequencing used blood. These receptor sequences come from a woman between 40 and 50 years old with Graves' ophthalmopathy.

The table lists this clonotype with many counts. V gene TRBV6-1 combines with J gene TRBJ2-7; TRBD1 matches 8 bases. Looked up from germline, CDR1 is MNHNS and CDR2 is SASEGT. The CDR3 is made up of 16 amino acids. V was clipped by 5 bases and J by 0 bases; unmatched bases: 9. DNA of the CDR3: TGTGCCAGCAGTCTGACGACAGGGGCCCTCTCCTACGAGCAGTACTTC. This codes for CASSLTTGALSYEQYF.

This clonotype was observed many times. The chain recombines TRBV10-1 with TRBJ2-7; 8 bases are a match to TRBD1. The CDR3 spans 15 residues. The V gene end was trimmed by 3 bases and the J gene end by 1 base; junction bases not matched to a gene: 5. The germline V gene encodes CDR1 WNHNN and CDR2 SYGVQD (reference sequence). The CDR3: CASSEAGTGSYEQYF. The CDR3 DNA sequence: TGCGCCAGCAGTGAAGCCGGGACAGGTTCCTACGAGCAGTACTTC.

The chain is built from TRBV19 and TRBJ1-1; D is unclear. In germline, CDR1 is LNHDA, CDR2 SQIVND (reference sequence). V was shortened by 6 bases and J by 4 bases, with 18 bases between the two germline ends. The CDR3 extends over 15 amino acids. The CDR3 nucleotides are TGTGCCAGTAGCCCGGCTCGTATTCGTAGCACTGAAGCTTTCTTT. Its translation: CASSPARIRSTEAFF.

This clonotype showed up many times. The chain couples TRBV7-2 to TRBJ1-2; possibly TRBD1 for D (6 bases). The germline CDR1 and CDR2 sequences are SGHTA and FQGNSA. The CDR3 is made up of 16 amino acids. Trimming stripped 4 bases from V and 6 bases from J, with 21 bases between. CDR3 sequence (DNA): TGTGCCAGCAGCTCCAGACAGGAGCTACGACTGAATGGCTACACCTTC. Residues: CASSSRQELRLNGYTF.

This clonotype was recorded at least ten times. The genes are TRBV27 and TRBJ1-1; D not certain. The CDR3 length is 14 residues. Germline V gene lookup returns CDR1 MNHEY and CDR2 SMNVEV (reference sequence). V was cut by 2 bases and J by 4 bases, with 11 bases left in between. CDR3 loop: CASSLGRSLTEAFF. The DNA of the CDR3 is TGTGCCAGCAGTTTAGGACGGTCCCTCACTGAAGCTTTCTTT.

This clonotype was seen ten or more times. The V call is TRBV7-2, the J call TRBJ1-2, with 7 bases fitting TRBD1. The length of the CDR3 is 13 residues. Germline values: CDR1 SGHTA, CDR2 FQGNSA. The trim removed 7 bases at V and 10 bases at J, leaving 12 bases unmatched. The CDR3, as DNA: TGTGCCAGCACCCCCCAAGGGCAGGGGGACTACACCTTC. It specifies CASTPQGQGDYTF.

V usage is TRBV12-5 and J usage is TRBJ2-7; TRBD1 is a possible D gene (6 bases). CDR1 and CDR2 (germline): LGHNT, FRNRAP. The germline V and J ends were trimmed by 2 bases and 0 bases, with 17 bases remaining between them. The CDR3 spans 17 residues. CDR3 nucleotide sequence: TGTGCTAGTGGTTTGTCCTCCGGGACACTGACCTCCTACGAGCAGTACTTC. This sequence encodes CASGLSSGTLTSYEQYF.

This clonotype was observed at least ten times. This chain links TRBV6-2 or TRBV6-3 with TRBJ2-2; D remains unclear. The CDR3 length is 14 residues. V lost 8 bases and J 6 bases, leaving 16 bases between the germline ends. Germline CDR1 is MNHEY and CDR2 is SVGEGT. The CDR3 loop reads CASGSALSPGELFF. In DNA, the CDR3 is TGTGCCAGCGGCTCGGCCCTGTCGCCCGGGGAGCTGTTTTTT.

In DNA, the CDR3 is TGCAGTGCTAGAGATCCGTACAGGGTCAACTATGGCTACACCTTC. It codes for CSARDPYRVNYGYTF. The chain recombines TRBV20-1 with TRBJ1-2, with TRBD1 as a possible D gene (6 bases). CDR3 length: 15 residues. Germline V gene data show CDR1 as DFQATT and CDR2 as SNEGSKA (reference sequence). The germline V and J ends were trimmed by 0 bases and 2 bases, with 13 bases remaining between them.

This clonotype occurred many times. The V gene is TRBV7-9, the J gene TRBJ2-7; the match to TRBD1 covers 9 bases. The CDR3 is 15 amino acids. After removal of 2 bases from V and 3 bases from J, the junction contained 5 bases not matched to a gene. The V gene's germline CDR1 is SEHNR and CDR2 FQNEAQ (reference sequence). The CDR3 DNA reads as TGTGCCAGCAGCTTATTCGGGACAGGGAACTACGAGCAGTACTTC. Its protein product is CASSLFGTGNYEQYF. Variable domain in full (rest from reference TRBV7-9 and TRBJ2-7): DTGVSQNPRHKITKRGQNVTFRCDPISEHNRLYWYRQTLGQGPEFLTYFQNEAQLEKSRLLSDRFSAERPKGSFSTLEIQRTEQGDSAMYLCASSLFGTGNYEQYFGPGTRLTVT.

The V and J genes are TRBV6-5 and TRBJ2-5; TRBD2 aligns across 9 bases. Germline V gene data show CDR1 as MNHEY and CDR2 as SVGAGI. The CDR3 spans 15 residues. With V trimmed by 4 bases and J by 0 bases, 3 bases remained unmatched. The CDR3 coding sequence is TGTGCCAGCAGTTGGTCTAGCGGGGACCAAGAGACCCAGTACTTC. Its protein is CASSWSSGDQETQYF.

This clonotype showed up many times. The gene calls are TRBV29-1 and TRBJ2-2; D is perhaps TRBD1 (7 bases). V lost 4 bases to trimming and J lost 5 bases, with 11 bases between them. CDR3 size: 13 residues. From germline, CDR1 is SQVTM and CDR2 ANQGSEA. CDR3 amino acids: CSVVGGQTGELFF. CDR3 nucleotides: TGCAGCGTTGTGGGGGGACAGACCGGGGAGCTGTTTTTT.

In its sample, this clonotype was seen many times. The chain is built from TRBV28 and TRBJ1-1; D may be TRBD1 (6 bases). Trimming took off 5 bases at V and 7 bases at J, with 11 bases between the two ends. The CDR3 spans 12 residues. Germline CDR1 MDHEN, CDR2 SYDVKM. The DNA of the CDR3 is TGTGCCAGCAGTGGACAGTGGTATGAAGCTTTCTTT. Protein product: CASSGQWYEAFF. Filled out from reference TRBV28 and TRBJ1-1, the complete variable domain reads DVKVTQSSRYLVKRTGEKVFLECVQDMDHENMFWYRQDPGLGLRLIYFSYDVKMKEKGDIPEGYSVSREKKERFSLILESASTNQTSMYLCASSGQWYEAFFGQGTRLTVV.